The sequence of this T cell receptor (beta chain) was determined in a study of CD8+ T cells in alopecia areata. TCR sequencing used cDNA made by reverse transcription of extracted RNA. Assay used: immunoSEQ multiplex PCR; TCRdb lists only in-frame clones, some missing. The profile shows approximately 210,000 clones, 55% to 70% of them singletons. The treatment was: oral pan-JAK inhibitor, 5-10 mg twice daily. Germline CDR1 and CDR2: MGHRA and YSYEKL. This CDR3 has 15 residues. Unmatched junction bases numbered 7, after V lost 2 bases and J lost 6 bases. This clone was observed a few times. Antigen specificity is unknown. Regarding the study as a whole: Clonality in the scalp and expanded CD8+ clones ranked among the top 100 were significantly decreased by tofacitinib. Normal skin's resident alphabeta T cells are also sequenced in scalp samples. On tofacitinib, scalp and blood still held many of the expanded lesional clones.

The sample here was CD4+ T cells sorted from blood, taken at week 4, from a patient treated with tofacitinib. The chain employs TRBV4-1 and TRBJ2-7; TRBD1 matches at 10 bases. The TCR was taken from a human donor with alopecia areata. This CDR3 reads CASSQSGTGASEQYF. CDR3 sequence (DNA): TGCGCCAGCAGCCAATCCGGGACAGGGGCCTCCGAGCAGTACTTC.